This is a list of T cell receptor beta chains from one sample in a study of T-cell reconstitution after alpha-beta-depleted transplantation in children. TCRdb recomputed calls from the PCR reads with MiXCR, one row per CDR3 protein. The sample has about 31,000 distinct CDR3 sequences; roughly 6.5% are singletons. Sequenced material: peripheral blood, taken 60 days after TCRalphabeta/CD19-depleted stem cell transplant. These receptors originate from a child under three years old who had a stem cell transplant for acute myeloid leukemia, so the T cells may come from the graft donor. Both conserved end residues are part of each CDR3. The D gene is left open where the match is weak. A row's size may be missing; if present it is once, few, many or a size class.

TRBV11-2	-	TRBJ2-3	-	CASFLRTDPSTDTQYF	TGTGCCAGCTTCTTAAGGACAGACCCTAGCACAGATACGCAGTATTTT
TRBV15	-	TRBJ2-7	many	CATSRDRGHYEQYF	TGTGCCACCAGCAGAGATAGGGGACACTACGAGCAGTACTTC
TRBV7-9	-	TRBJ2-1	-	CASSATLIYLGTEAF	TGTGCCAGCAGCGCAACCCTGATATACCTGGGAACTGAAGCTTTC
TRBV20-1	TRBD1	TRBJ2-3	few	CSAPPRPRQGPTDTQYF	TGCAGTGCTCCCCCCCGGCCCCGACAGGGGCCCACAGATACGCAGTATTTT
TRBV5-1	-	TRBJ1-2	-	CASSLGRRTNYGYTF	TGCGCCAGCAGCTTGGGGCGTAGGACTAACTATGGCTACACCTTC
TRBV7-9	-	TRBJ2-2	-	CARPRDSITGELFF	TGTGCCCGACCCCGGGACTCAATCACCGGGGAGCTGTTTTTT
TRBV7-8	-	TRBJ2-3	many	CASTIGKGSTDTQYF	TGTGCCAGCACTATAGGGAAGGGGAGCACAGATACGCAGTATTTT
TRBV6-6	-	TRBJ2-5	many	CASSDRQETQYF	TGTGCCAGCAGCGACAGACAAGAGACCCAGTACTTC
TRBV7-2	TRBD2	TRBJ2-3	many	CASSLALAGGLDTQYF	TGTGCCAGCAGCTTAGCACTAGCGGGAGGATTAGATACGCAGTATTTT
TRBV24-1	-	TRBJ2-7	many	CATSDPWGYEQYF	TGTGCCACCAGTGACCCCTGGGGCTACGAGCAGTACTTC
TRBV29-1	-	TRBJ1-1	many	CSVTGLNTEAFF	TGCAGCGTTACAGGGTTGAACACTGAAGCTTTCTTT
TRBV27	-	TRBJ2-5	-	CATSLGETQYF	TGTGCCACCTCCCTGGGGGAGACCCAGTACTTC
TRBV5-1	-	TRBJ1-4	many	CASSLGPLNEKLFF	TGCGCCAGCAGCTTGGGACCCCTAAATGAAAAACTGTTTTTT
TRBV10-3	-	TRBJ2-1	many	CAISESGTRGANEQFF	TGTGCCATCAGTGAGTCGGGGACACGGGGGGCTAATGAGCAGTTCTTC
TRBV28	-	TRBJ1-5	many	CASSLEDKDSNQPQHF	TGTGCCAGCAGTTTGGAGGACAAGGATAGCAATCAGCCCCAGCATTTT
TRBV7-9	-	TRBJ2-7	many	CASSFGGDSYEQYF	TGTGCCAGCAGCTTCGGCGGGGACTCCTACGAGCAGTACTTC
TRBV5-1	TRBD2	TRBJ2-1	many	CASSPLAGPYNEQFF	TGCGCCAGCAGCCCGCTAGCGGGGCCCTACAATGAGCAGTTCTTC
TRBV5-6	-	TRBJ2-4	many	CASSFSGEYIQYF	TGTGCCAGCAGCTTTTCAGGGGAGTACATTCAGTACTTC
TRBV12-3/TRBV12-4	TRBD1	TRBJ1-2	many	CASSAQGASYGYTF	TGTGCCAGCAGTGCACAGGGGGCAAGCTATGGCTACACCTTC
TRBV4-2	-	TRBJ1-5	many	CASPHWGWGQPQHF	TGTGCCAGTCCCCATTGGGGCTGGGGTCAGCCCCAGCATTTT
TRBV4-2	-	TRBJ2-2	many	CASSQVGGGELFF	TGTGCCAGCAGCCAAGTGGGGGGTGGGGAGCTGTTTTTT
TRBV12-3/TRBV12-4	-	TRBJ2-6	many	CASSLGQTGANVLTF	TGTGCCAGCAGTTTAGGGCAAACCGGGGCCAACGTCCTGACTTTC
TRBV4-1	-	TRBJ2-5	few	CASSLIGLQETQYF	TGCGCCAGCAGCCTGATCGGGTTGCAAGAGACCCAGTACTTC
TRBV27	TRBD2	TRBJ2-7	many	CASSFGGSSYEQYF	TGTGCCAGCAGTTTCGGCGGGAGCTCCTACGAGCAGTACTTC
TRBV30	-	TRBJ2-1	many	CAWSWHEQFF	TGTGCCTGGAGTTGGCATGAGCAGTTCTTC
TRBV7-2	-	TRBJ2-7	many	CASSPRDEQYF	TGTGCCAGCAGCCCCCGTGACGAGCAGTACTTC
TRBV2	-	TRBJ2-3	many	CASKRGWTDTQYF	TGTGCCAGCAAGAGGGGATGGACAGATACGCAGTATTTT
TRBV5-1	TRBD2	TRBJ2-1	-	CASSWAPSGNNEQFF	TGCGCCAGCAGCTGGGCGCCTAGCGGGAACAATGAGCAGTTCTTC
TRBV12-3/TRBV12-4	-	TRBJ1-5	many	CASSLWGSNQPQHF	TGTGCCAGCAGTTTATGGGGAAGCAATCAGCCCCAGCATTTT
TRBV5-5	-	TRBJ2-7	many	CASSLGGRKAAWYEQYF	TGTGCCAGCAGCTTGGGGGGGAGGAAAGCTGCCTGGTACGAGCAGTACTTC
TRBV9	TRBD2	TRBJ2-5	few	CASSLGLAETQYF	TGTGCCAGCAGCCTGGGACTAGCGGAGACCCAGTACTTC
TRBV7-2	-	TRBJ2-5	many	CASSPDSLQETQYF	TGTGCCAGCAGCCCCGACAGCCTCCAAGAGACCCAGTACTTC
TRBV20-1	-	TRBJ1-2	many	CSALDSTANYGYTF	TGCAGTGCTCTAGACAGTACAGCAAACTATGGCTACACCTTC
TRBV4-3	-	TRBJ2-2	many	CASSLGLYTGELFF	TGCGCCAGCAGCTTGGGGCTTTACACCGGGGAGCTGTTTTTT
TRBV6-1	-	TRBJ1-2	many	CASLKANRNFYGYTF	TGTGCCAGCCTAAAAGCTAACAGGAACTTTTATGGCTACACCTTC
TRBV7-6	TRBD2	TRBJ2-3	many	CASNWNGRGTDTQYF	TGTGCCAGCAACTGGAACGGGAGGGGCACAGATACGCAGTATTTT
TRBV9	TRBD1	TRBJ2-7	many	CASSTRQGYEQYF	TGTGCCAGCAGCACACGACAGGGGTACGAGCAGTACTTC
TRBV4-3	-	TRBJ1-6	-	CASSQGPGRGNSPLHF	TGCGCCAGCAGCCAAGGCCCCGGCAGGGGAAACTCACCCCTCCACTTT
TRBV11-1	-	TRBJ1-4	many	CASSFGRQLFF	TGTGCCAGCAGCTTCGGTCGGCAACTGTTTTTT
TRBV20-1	-	TRBJ2-7	few	CSAQIPGDVIYEQYF	TGCAGTGCCCAGATCCCGGGGGACGTCATCTACGAGCAGTACTTC
TRBV28	TRBD1	TRBJ1-1	few	CASSSPAPGQGNTEAFF	TGTGCCAGCAGTTCCCCCGCTCCGGGACAGGGGAACACTGAAGCTTTCTTT
TRBV6-6	-	TRBJ2-3	many	CASTRADTQYF	TGTGCCAGCACTCGGGCAGATACGCAGTATTTT
TRBV6-2/TRBV6-3	-	TRBJ2-5	-	CASSLRTVKETQYF	TGTGCCAGCAGTCTAAGGACAGTTAAAGAGACCCAGTACTTC
TRBV7-9	-	TRBJ1-1	-	CASSLSTGLGTEAFF	TGTGCCAGCAGCCTCTCGACAGGACTCGGCACTGAAGCTTTCTTT
TRBV4-3	-	TRBJ1-5	many	CASSPGGGNQPQHF	TGCGCCAGCAGCCCCGGGGGGGGCAATCAGCCCCAGCATTTT
TRBV29-1	-	TRBJ2-7	few	CSGGGRFYYEQYF	TGCAGCGGGGGGGGGCGCTTTTACTACGAGCAGTACTTC
TRBV7-9	TRBD1	TRBJ2-7	many	CASSGGTGNEQYF	TGTGCCAGCAGCGGAGGGACAGGGAACGAGCAGTACTTC
TRBV28	-	TRBJ2-7	-	CASSFEATGPYEQYF	TGTGCCAGCAGTTTTGAGGCAACGGGGCCCTACGAGCAGTACTTC
TRBV4-2	-	TRBJ2-3	many	CASSQGFITDTQYF	TGTGCCAGCAGCCAAGGATTTATCACAGATACGCAGTATTTT
TRBV4-3	-	TRBJ2-2	many	CASSQGPGLFTGELFF	TGCGCCAGCAGCCAAGGCCCTGGGCTATTCACCGGGGAGCTGTTTTTT
TRBV6-2/TRBV6-3	TRBD1	TRBJ2-2	many	CASSYSRDRAFTGELFF	TGTGCCAGCAGTTACTCGAGGGACAGGGCTTTCACCGGGGAGCTGTTTTTT
TRBV4-3	-	TRBJ1-2	few	CASSQDPSGGASYGYTF	TGCGCCAGCAGCCAAGATCCCAGCGGGGGCGCAAGCTATGGCTACACCTTC